Given below is one TCR beta chain in context. Its antigen remains unknown. Germline values: CDR1 DFQATT, CDR2 SNEGSKA (reference sequence). This CDR3 has 15 amino acids. The J segment lost 0 bases and the V segment lost 1 base, leaving 4 bases of the junction unmatched. One entry per CDR3 protein, called by TCRdb with MiXCR from the RT-PCR reads. Of roughly 500,000 distinct CDR3 sequences in the sample, 25% were seen once. This sample is part of a study of response to subunit inactivated influenza vaccine. Notes on the study in general: Authors suggested each seasonal influenza vaccination recruits few new T cells.

The specimen was CD4+ T cells sorted from PBMCs, collected less than 6 days after vaccination. The rearrangement joins TRBV20-1 to TRBJ2-3, with 7 bases that match TRBD2. The TCR comes from a man aged 50-59 years who received an inactivated influenza vaccine. The CDR3 sequence is CSARGGGKSTDTQYF. The DNA of the CDR3 is TGCAGTGCTAGAGGGGGGGGAAAGAGCACAGATACGCAGTATTTT.